These 11 T cell receptor beta chains were sequenced from one sample in a study of blood T cell repertoires in COVID-19. Some clones are missing from TCRdb's copy, which holds only in-frame ones; the method was immunoSEQ multiplex PCR. The data show 80,000 to 95,000 clones, roughly 76% seen once. Sequences were obtained from peripheral blood. Receptors were obtained from a woman older than 75 with active or convalescent COVID-19.

This clone was found once. V is TRBV14 and J is TRBJ1-6; D possibly corresponds to TRBD1 (5 bases). The CDR3 extends over 14 amino acids. Germline lookup yields CDR1 SGHDN and CDR2 FVKESK. V lost 4 bases to trimming and J lost 10 bases, with 14 bases between them. The CDR3 nucleotides read TGTGCCAGCAGCCCTTCTCAGGGCTTCTCACCCCTCCACTTT. Protein: CASSPSQGFSPLHF. Combining the CDR3 with reference TRBV14 and TRBJ1-6 gives the whole variable domain EAGVTQFPSHSVIEKGQTVTLRCDPISGHDNLYWYRRVMGKEIKFLLHFVKESKQDESGMPNNRFLAERTGGTYSTLKVQPAELEDSGVYFCASSPSQGFSPLHFGNGTRLTVT.

This clone has more than one count but fewer than ten. V usage is TRBV5-4 and J usage is TRBJ2-2; TRBD2 is a possible D gene (5 bases). The CDR3 runs to 14 residues. Germline V gives CDR1 SGHNT, CDR2 YYREEE (reference sequence). The germline V and J ends were trimmed by 1 base and 1 base, with 5 bases remaining between them. The CDR3 DNA sequence: TGTGCCAGCAGCTTGAGCGGGAACACCGGGGAGCTGTTTTTT. Translation: CASSLSGNTGELFF. Full variable domain (missing parts from reference TRBV5-4 and TRBJ2-2): ETGVTQSPTHLIKTRGQQVTLRCSSQSGHNTVSWYQQALGQGPQFIFQYYREEENGRGNFPPRFSGLQFPNYSSELNVNALELDDSALYLCASSLSGNTGELFFGEGSRLTVL.

The gene calls are TRBV4-3 and TRBJ1-2; 10 positions match TRBD1. This CDR3 contains 16 residues. Germline V gene sequence: CDR1 LGHNA, CDR2 YSLEER. The J segment lost 3 bases and the V segment lost 4 bases, leaving 8 bases of the junction unmatched. The CDR3 DNA sequence: TGCGCCAGCAGCCCGACAGGGGGCCAGCGGCACTATGGCTACACCTTC. Protein sequence: CASSPTGGQRHYGYTF.

This clone was seen more than once but under ten times. This chain links TRBV27 with TRBJ1-5, with a tentative D call TRBD1 (5 bases). The CDR3 is 16 amino acids. Trimming stripped 5 bases from V and 2 bases from J, with 16 bases between. Germline CDR1 MNHEY, CDR2 SMNVEV (reference sequence). CDR3 amino acids: CASSGGNSRGNQPQHF. The CDR3 nucleotides read TGTGCCAGCAGTGGGGGGAACAGCAGGGGCAATCAGCCCCAGCATTTT.

The gene calls are TRBV4-3 and TRBJ2-7; tentative D call: TRBD2 (5 bases). Germline CDR1 and CDR2: LGHNA and YSLEER. Trimming removed 0 bases at V and 0 bases at J, with 12 bases between. This CDR3 is built from 16 residues. CDR3 sequence: CASSQEAGVSSYEQYF. Here the CDR3 DNA reads TGCGCCAGCAGCCAAGAGGCCGGGGTTAGCTCCTACGAGCAGTACTTC.

The rearrangement joins TRBV5-1 to TRBJ2-4; TRBD1 aligns across 9 bases. From germline, CDR1 is SGHRS and CDR2 YFSETQ. J lost 2 bases, V lost 4 bases, and 4 bases had no gene match. The CDR3 spans 15 residues. The chain's CDR3 is CASSPDRGTKNIQYF. The CDR3 DNA reads as TGCGCCAGCAGCCCGGACAGGGGAACCAAAAACATTCAGTACTTC.

Notes on this clone: One end of the junction does not line up with germline, which may come from a read error. J is TRBJ1-2 and V is TRBV12-5; D perhaps matches TRBD1 (6 bases). This CDR3 is 13 amino acids long. The germline V gene has CDR1 LGHNT and CDR2 FRNRAP. The CDR3 sequence is CASGLGTVDVPSF. In DNA form, the CDR3 reads TGTGCTAGTGGTTTGGGGACAGTCGATGTACCCTCCTTC.

The chain has TRBV14 and TRBJ1-6; 10 bases fit TRBD1. V gave up 5 bases and J gave up 11 bases; unmatched junction bases: 12. Germline CDR1 and CDR2: SGHDN and FVKESK. This CDR3 has 16 amino acids. The CDR3 here is CASSFYSGTGDAPLHF. CDR3 sequence (DNA): TGTGCCAGCAGCTTTTACTCCGGGACAGGGGATGCACCCCTCCACTTT.

The V gene is TRBV5-1, the J gene TRBJ2-7; 10 bases map to TRBD2. CDR1 is SGHRS, CDR2 YFSETQ, per germline. CDR3 size: 16 residues. The trim removed 3 bases at V and 2 bases at J, leaving 8 bases unmatched. The CDR3 DNA sequence: TGCGCCAGCAGCTGGGGATCGACTAGCGGGCCCTACGAGCAGTACTTC. Protein: CASSWGSTSGPYEQYF.

This chain links TRBV5-1 with TRBJ2-7; 10 bases align to TRBD1. There are 16 residues in the CDR3. CDR1 is SGHRS and CDR2 is YFSETQ in the germline V gene. V was clipped by 0 bases and J by 6 bases; unmatched bases: 9. CDR3 coding DNA: TGCGCCAGCAGCTTGGCCGTGGGACAGGGGAGAGGCGAGCAGTACTTC. This translates into CASSLAVGQGRGEQYF.

The chain employs TRBV5-1 and TRBJ1-6, with TRBD1 matching 7 bases. Germline trimming cut 0 bases from V and 8 bases from J; bases unmatched to any gene: 11. This CDR3 has 17 residues. Germline V gene data show CDR1 as SGHRS and CDR2 as YFSETQ. CDR3 protein: CASSLVAPGQLDSPLHF. The CDR3 bases are TGCGCCAGCAGCTTGGTGGCCCCGGGACAGTTAGATTCACCCCTCCACTTT.